The rows below give T cell receptor beta chains drawn from one sample of a study of T cell repertoires in cytomegalovirus infection. These receptors have no known antigen. TCRdb used MiXCR to reprocess the reads, holding one entry per CDR3 protein. The repertoire consists of around 360,000 distinct CDR3 sequences, with about 35% occurring once and the leading ten covering less than 15%. The specimen comprised cultured PBMCs, sampled from culture after CMV antigen stimulation. Receptors originate from a human donor in good health (CMV status not recorded). Some clones in this sample may be carry-over from other donors' samples. The CDR3 runs from the conserved cysteine through the conserved F or W. The D gene is left open where the match is weak. Expanded clones are given a class, and other clones once, few, many or no size at all.

clone_size: -; v_call: TRBV20-1; j_call: TRBJ2-5; d_call: TRBD1; cdr3_nt: TGCAGTGCTAAAGACAGGGGGGAGACCCAGTACTTC; cdr3_aa: CSAKDRGETQYF
clone_size: -; v_call: TRBV28; j_call: TRBJ1-2; d_call: -; cdr3_nt: TGTGCCAGCAGTTTAGGGGGGATGGCCCCTATCGATGGCTACACCTTC; cdr3_aa: CASSLGGMAPIDGYTF
clone_size: -; v_call: TRBV6-5; j_call: TRBJ2-1; d_call: TRBD2; cdr3_nt: TGTGCCAGCAGTTACTCCATTTCCGGACTAGCGACTAATGAGCAGTTCTTC; cdr3_aa: CASSYSISGLATNEQFF
clone_size: -; v_call: TRBV11-1; j_call: TRBJ1-1; d_call: -; cdr3_nt: TGTGCCAGCTCCTACCTTGGCAGTGAAGCTTTCTTT; cdr3_aa: CASSYLGSEAFF
clone_size: many; v_call: TRBV7-2; j_call: TRBJ1-4; d_call: TRBD1; cdr3_nt: TGTGCCAGCAGCTCAGACAGGGGTGCTGAAAAACTGTTTTTT; cdr3_aa: CASSSDRGAEKLFF
clone_size: -; v_call: TRBV4-2; j_call: TRBJ2-2; d_call: -; cdr3_nt: TGTGCCAGCAGCCAAGTCGATTTGCTGGGAGCCGGGGAGCTGTTTTTT; cdr3_aa: CASSQVDLLGAGELFF
clone_size: -; v_call: TRBV5-4; j_call: TRBJ2-6; d_call: TRBD2; cdr3_nt: TGTGCCAGCAGCTATCCACTAGCGGGGGTCTCTGGGGCCAACGTCCTGACTTTC; cdr3_aa: CASSYPLAGVSGANVLTF
clone_size: -; v_call: TRBV7-2; j_call: TRBJ2-7; d_call: TRBD2; cdr3_nt: TGTGCCAGCAGCCCAACGGGGGGTCTCGAGCAGTACTTC; cdr3_aa: CASSPTGGLEQYF
clone_size: -; v_call: TRBV3-1; j_call: TRBJ1-1; d_call: TRBD1; cdr3_nt: TGTGCCAGCAGCCAAGTCACAGGGGTCACTGAAGCTTTCTTT; cdr3_aa: CASSQVTGVTEAFF
clone_size: -; v_call: TRBV7-8; j_call: TRBJ1-5; d_call: -; cdr3_nt: TGTGCCAGCAGCTCCCCCTCGGGGCCCCAGCATTTT; cdr3_aa: CASSSPSGPQHF
clone_size: -; v_call: TRBV4-1; j_call: TRBJ2-7; d_call: -; cdr3_nt: TGCGCCAGCAGCCACACCAGGGAAGGGTGGGAGCAGTACTTC; cdr3_aa: CASSHTREGWEQYF
clone_size: few; v_call: TRBV5-1; j_call: TRBJ2-7; d_call: -; cdr3_nt: TGCGCCAGCAGCTCCCTTACCATGGACGAGCAGTACTTC; cdr3_aa: CASSSLTMDEQYF
clone_size: few; v_call: TRBV10-3; j_call: TRBJ2-1; d_call: -; cdr3_nt: TGTGCCATCAGTGAAGGTTTAGGTCCTTCTGCTGAGCAGTTCTTC; cdr3_aa: CAISEGLGPSAEQFF
clone_size: once; v_call: TRBV20-1; j_call: TRBJ2-1; d_call: -; cdr3_nt: TGCAGTGCCAACAGCCCTATGAGACACGGACACAATGAGCAGTTCTTC; cdr3_aa: CSANSPMRHGHNEQFF
clone_size: once; v_call: TRBV6-5; j_call: TRBJ2-1; d_call: TRBD2; cdr3_nt: TGTGCCAGCAGTTCCATCCGACTAGCGGGAGCGGACAATGAGCAGTTCTTC; cdr3_aa: CASSSIRLAGADNEQFF
clone_size: -; v_call: TRBV7-6; j_call: TRBJ2-3; d_call: -; cdr3_nt: TGTGCCACGAATACCAGGGATACGCAGTATTTT; cdr3_aa: CATNTRDTQYF
clone_size: -; v_call: TRBV4-1; j_call: TRBJ2-3; d_call: TRBD1; cdr3_nt: TGCGCCAGCAGCCCACTACAGGGGTCTAGCACAGATACGCAGTATTTT; cdr3_aa: CASSPLQGSSTDTQYF
clone_size: -; v_call: TRBV19; j_call: TRBJ2-1; d_call: TRBD1; cdr3_nt: TGTGCCAGTATGGGACAGGGAAACAATGAGCAGTTCTTC; cdr3_aa: CASMGQGNNEQFF
clone_size: -; v_call: TRBV29-1; j_call: TRBJ1-2; d_call: -; cdr3_nt: TGCAGCGTTGAGGTTGGATACTATGGCTACACCTTC; cdr3_aa: CSVEVGYYGYTF
clone_size: -; v_call: TRBV11-2; j_call: TRBJ1-2; d_call: -; cdr3_nt: TGTGCCAGCAGCTTAGAAGGCAGGGGCAGGAGCAACAACTATGGCTACACCTTC; cdr3_aa: CASSLEGRGRSNNYGYTF
clone_size: few; v_call: TRBV7-6; j_call: TRBJ2-1; d_call: TRBD2; cdr3_nt: TGTGCCAGCACCTTGAATCCGGGAGGGGGCTCCTACAATGAGCAGTTCTTC; cdr3_aa: CASTLNPGGGSYNEQFF
clone_size: few; v_call: TRBV7-6; j_call: TRBJ1-1; d_call: TRBD1; cdr3_nt: TGTGCCAGCAGCCCGTACGCCCTTACAGGGGGCGACACTGAAGCTTTCTTT; cdr3_aa: CASSPYALTGGDTEAFF
clone_size: -; v_call: TRBV12-3/TRBV12-4; j_call: TRBJ2-7; d_call: -; cdr3_nt: TGTGCCAGCAGTGAACCGCCGGGGAGCCACGAGCAGTACTTC; cdr3_aa: CASSEPPGSHEQYF
clone_size: many; v_call: TRBV7-2; j_call: TRBJ2-7; d_call: TRBD2; cdr3_nt: TGTGCCAGCAGTACCGGGGAGGGTCCCTACGAGCAGTACTTC; cdr3_aa: CASSTGEGPYEQYF